In its sample, the clone carrying this TCR beta chain was seen a few times. Its antigen is not known. Looked up from germline, CDR1 is KGHSH and CDR2 is LQKENI. Trimming took 0 bases from V and 1 from J, leaving 9 bases between them. This CDR3 has 16 residues. Naive CD4 T cells, CD45RO-negative and CD62L-positive, were flow-sorted from PBMCs. This sample was taken from a study of human versus mouse CDR3 diversity and MHC coevolution. TCRdb keeps only in-frame clones here, not all; method: immunoSEQ multiplex PCR. The sample has about 81,000 clones; just over 90% are singletons. General observations from the study: iCHAO1 estimated the human TCR beta repertoire at some 1.6 million clonotypes. Compared with mice, human CDR3s carried more deletions and insertions on average. Roughly six MHC II alleles selected the human T cells.

The sequence came from a person aged 25-75 years in good health. The chain uses TRBV18 and TRBJ1-4, with D tentatively TRBD1 (6 bases). The sample was naive CD4+ T cells from blood. Subset meaning: CD45RO-negative CD62L-positive naive CD4 T cells. CDR3 in amino acids: CASSPPQGRTNEKLFF. The CDR3 region has the DNA TGTGCCAGCTCACCACCGCAGGGGAGAACTAATGAAAAACTGTTTTTT.